Below are 23 T cell receptor beta chains sequenced from a single sample in a study of monozygotic twins with inflammatory bowel disease. No DNA is given; TCRdb re-called the 5' RACE reads and lists each CDR3 protein once. Its clone listing holds hundreds of thousands of distinct CDR3 sequences. Input material: blood. These receptors were taken from a human donor with ulcerative colitis or Crohn's disease, or a healthy co-twin of an affected twin (not recorded which).

The CDR3 reads CASSLQGIEQFF. J is TRBJ2-1 and V is TRBV18; TCRdb designates TRBD1, a call that cannot be tested without DNA. CDR3 length equals 12 residues. The germline CDR1 and CDR2 sequences are KGHSH and LQKENI. Drawing the rest from reference TRBV18 and TRBJ2-1, the complete variable domain is NAGVMQNPRHLVRRRGQEARLRCSPMKGHSHVYWYRQLPEEGLKFMVYLQKENIIDESGMPKERFSAEFPKEGPSILRIQQVVRGDSAAYFCASSLQGIEQFFGPGTRLTVL.

The genes are TRBV20-1 and TRBJ1-2; TCRdb names TRBD1, which stays unverified in the absence of DNA. This CDR3 is built from 13 residues. The germline V gene encodes CDR1 DFQATT and CDR2 SNEGSKA (reference sequence). CDR3: CSASRTTAEGYTF.

The chain has TRBV28 and TRBJ2-1; TCRdb calls TRBD1, which cannot be checked without DNA. The CDR3 is 16 residues long. From germline, CDR1 is MDHEN and CDR2 SYDVKM. CDR3 loop: CASSFAAGAADDEQFF.

The chain is built from TRBV6-5 and TRBJ2-7; TCRdb returns TRBD1, unconfirmable since there is no DNA. The CDR3 runs to 17 residues. Germline assignment: CDR1 MNHEY and CDR2 SVGAGI. The CDR3 sequence: CASSYFGSGQVDYEQYF.

V is TRBV29-1 and J is TRBJ2-5; with no DNA, the TCRdb D assignment of TRBD1 cannot be verified. Looked up from germline, CDR1 is SQVTM and CDR2 is ANQGSEA. The CDR3 spans 15 residues. The CDR3 is CSASPGTGPGETQYF.

The chain joins TRBV10-3 to TRBJ2-5; TCRdb picks TRBD1, but there is no DNA to check that call. CDR1 and CDR2 (germline): ENHRY, SYGVKD. The CDR3 loop spans 15 amino acids. Here the CDR3 reads CAISESPGQMETQYF.

The CDR3 spells CSATDKSRGAGELFF. V is TRBV20-1 and J is TRBJ2-2; absent DNA, TCRdb's TRBD1 call cannot be checked. The germline gives CDR1 DFQATT, CDR2 SNEGSKA (reference sequence). The CDR3 spans 15 residues.

The chain joins TRBV5-4 to TRBJ2-7; checking the TCRdb D call of TRBD1 is not possible without DNA. The CDR3 is made up of 13 amino acids. Germline lookup yields CDR1 SGHNT and CDR2 YYREEE (reference sequence). The CDR3 loop reads CASNSEFGAGQYF.

The chain couples TRBV4-3 to TRBJ2-3; TCRdb names TRBD1, which stays unverified in the absence of DNA. The CDR3 totals 13 residues. The germline CDR1 and CDR2 sequences are LGHNA and YSLEER. The CDR3 sequence: CASSQDGEGDKYF.

The chain's CDR3 is CSSRRAGGETQYF. J is TRBJ2-5 and V is TRBV29-1; as DNA is missing, the TRBD2 call by TCRdb cannot be tested. Germline V lookup: CDR1 SQVTM, CDR2 ANQGSEA. The CDR3 consists of 13 residues.

The chain employs TRBV9 and TRBJ2-2. From germline, CDR1 is SGDLS and CDR2 YYNGEE. The CDR3 totals 14 residues. CDR3 loop: CASSPPRNTGELFF.

CDR3 amino acids: CASSQGHRVFIYEQFF. The V gene is TRBV3-1, the J gene TRBJ2-1; TCRdb calls TRBD1, which cannot be checked without DNA. This CDR3 spans 16 amino acids. CDR1 LGHDT and CDR2 YNNKEL come from the germline V gene (reference sequence).

CDR3 protein: CASRQGGGNQPQHF. V is TRBV7-2 and J is TRBJ1-5; TCRdb outputs TRBD1, but without DNA this stays unchecked. The CDR3 totals 14 residues. Germline values: CDR1 SGHTA, CDR2 FQGNSA.

CDR3 sequence: CASSLGSQLNTEAFF. The V call is TRBV5-1, the J call TRBJ1-1. The CDR3 has 15 amino acids. Looked up from germline, CDR1 is SGHRS and CDR2 is YFSETQ.

The CDR3 loop reads CASSAPTSGLNTGELFF. The chain has TRBV7-2 and TRBJ2-2; the D call of TRBD2 rests on TCRdb alone, since no DNA is present to check it. CDR1 and CDR2 from the germline V gene are SGHTA and FQGNSA. This CDR3 contains 17 residues. The whole variable domain, remainder taken from reference TRBV7-2 and TRBJ2-2, is GAGVSQSPSNKVTEKGKDVELRCDPISGHTALYWYRQSLGQGLEFLIYFQGNSAPDKSGLPSDRFSAERTGGSVSTLTIQRTQQEDSAVYLCASSAPTSGLNTGELFFGEGSRLTVL.

The chain uses TRBV5-6 and TRBJ2-5; the D gene TCRdb calls, TRBD1, cannot be checked with no DNA. The germline V gene has CDR1 SGHDT and CDR2 YYEEEE. This CDR3 region has 14 residues. This chain's CDR3 is CASQTPGQEETQYF. The whole variable domain, remainder taken from reference TRBV5-6 and TRBJ2-5, is DAGVTQSPTHLIKTRGQQVTLRCSPKSGHDTVSWYQQALGQGPQFIFQYYEEEERQRGNFPDRFSGHQFPNYSSELNVNALLLGDSALYLCASQTPGQEETQYFGPGTRLLVL.

The V gene is TRBV5-1, the J gene TRBJ1-5. There are 16 residues in the CDR3. Germline CDR1 reads SGHRS; CDR2 reads YFSETQ. CDR3 region: CASSLLGGDSNQPQHF.

The V gene is TRBV7-2, the J gene TRBJ2-4; absent DNA, TCRdb's TRBD2 call cannot be checked. Germline V lookup: CDR1 SGHTA, CDR2 FQGNSA. The length of the CDR3 is 15 residues. CDR3 region: CASSFPAGTKNIQYF.

The CDR3 loop reads CASSLGQGRGETQYF. The chain joins TRBV7-8 to TRBJ2-5; absent DNA, TCRdb's TRBD1 call cannot be checked. Germline V gives CDR1 SGHVS, CDR2 FQNEAQ. CDR3 length: 15 residues.

The chain couples TRBV20-1 to TRBJ2-7; as DNA is missing, the TRBD2 call by TCRdb cannot be tested. CDR1 and CDR2 (germline): DFQATT, SNEGSKA (reference sequence). There are 15 residues in the CDR3. The CDR3: CSASRLLLGPPEQYF.

The CDR3 loop is CASSSRLARDEQFF. The chain carries TRBV7-2 and TRBJ2-1; checking the TCRdb D call of TRBD2 is not possible without DNA. CDR1 is SGHTA and CDR2 is FQGNSA in the germline V gene. The CDR3 sequence is 14 residues long.

The CDR3 protein is CASSPLRGLVGSEQFF. This chain uses TRBV6-2 or TRBV6-3 with TRBJ2-1; TCRdb's D call of TRBD2 is untestable without DNA. The CDR3 sequence is 16 residues long. Germline assignment: CDR1 MNHEY and CDR2 SVGEGT.

The chain is built from TRBV9 and TRBJ2-2; checking the TCRdb D call of TRBD1 is not possible without DNA. CDR1 SGDLS and CDR2 YYNGEE come from the germline V gene. This CDR3 has 17 amino acids. The CDR3 sequence is CASSVEVIGISTGELFF.